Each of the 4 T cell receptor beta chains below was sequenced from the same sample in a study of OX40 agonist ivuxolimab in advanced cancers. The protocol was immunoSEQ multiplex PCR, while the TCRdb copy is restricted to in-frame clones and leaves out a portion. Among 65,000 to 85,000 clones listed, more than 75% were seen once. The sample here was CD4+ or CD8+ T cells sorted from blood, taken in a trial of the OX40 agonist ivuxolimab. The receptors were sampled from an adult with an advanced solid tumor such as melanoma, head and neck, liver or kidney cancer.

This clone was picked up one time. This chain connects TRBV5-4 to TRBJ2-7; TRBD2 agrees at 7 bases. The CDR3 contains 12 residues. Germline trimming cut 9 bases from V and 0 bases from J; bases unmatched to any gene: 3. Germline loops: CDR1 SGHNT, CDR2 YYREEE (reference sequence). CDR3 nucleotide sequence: TGTGCCACCGGGACTAACTCCTACGAGCAGTACTTC. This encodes CATGTNSYEQYF.

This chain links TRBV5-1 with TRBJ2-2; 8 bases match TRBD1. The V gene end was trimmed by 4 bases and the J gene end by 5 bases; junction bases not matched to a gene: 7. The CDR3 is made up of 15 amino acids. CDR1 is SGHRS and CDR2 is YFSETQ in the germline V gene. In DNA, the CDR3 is TGCGCCAGCAGCCTGACAGGGGAGGTAACCGGGGAGCTGTTTTTT. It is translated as CASSLTGEVTGELFF. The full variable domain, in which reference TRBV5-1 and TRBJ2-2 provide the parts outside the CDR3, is KAGVTQTPRYLIKTRGQQVTLSCSPISGHRSVSWYQQTPGQGLQFLFEYFSETQRNKGNFPGRFSGRQFSNSRSEMNVSTLELGDSALYLCASSLTGEVTGELFFGEGSRLTVL.

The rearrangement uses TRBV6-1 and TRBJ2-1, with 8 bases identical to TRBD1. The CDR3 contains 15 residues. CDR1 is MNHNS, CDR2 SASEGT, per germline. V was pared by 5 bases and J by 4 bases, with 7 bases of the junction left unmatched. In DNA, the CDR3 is TGTGCCAGCAGTAAACAGGGGGGACCTTACAATGAGCAGTTCTTC. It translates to CASSKQGGPYNEQFF.

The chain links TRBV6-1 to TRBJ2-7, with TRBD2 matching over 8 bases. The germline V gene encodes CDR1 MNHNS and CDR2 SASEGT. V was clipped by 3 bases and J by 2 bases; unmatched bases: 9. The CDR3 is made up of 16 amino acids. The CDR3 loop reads CASSDGRTSRTYEQYF. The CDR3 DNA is TGTGCCAGCAGTGATGGACGGACTAGCAGGACCTACGAGCAGTACTTC.